Listed below are T cell receptor beta chains from one sample, sequenced in a study of cytomegalovirus exposure and HLA in healthy donors. Some clones are missing from TCRdb's copy, which holds only in-frame ones; the method was immunoSEQ multiplex PCR. The table shows about 330,000 clones, with roughly 88% occurring only once. Specimen: PBMCs. All receptors come from a woman between 18 and 29 years old in good health and CMV-seronegative. Each CDR3 is given with its conserved first and last residue. A D gene is named only where the DNA matches it firmly. The listing skips clone size in some rows; elsewhere it reads once, few, many or a size class.

cdr3_aa	cdr3_nt	j_call	cdr3_length	d_call	v_call	clone_size
CASSGGGSAGYNEQFF	TGCGCCAGCAGCGGTGGAGGGTCGGCGGGCTACAATGAGCAGTTCTTC	TRBJ2-1	16	-	TRBV5-1	-
CASSLTPEGQPQHF	TGTGCCAGCAGCCTCACCCCAGAGGGTCAGCCCCAGCATTTT	TRBJ1-5	14	-	TRBV9	-
CASSQETSSYEQYF	TGTGCCAGCAGCCAGGAGACTAGCTCCTACGAGCAGTACTTC	TRBJ2-7	14	-	TRBV7-7	few
CSVVRLAGGQETQYF	TGCAGCGTTGTCCGACTAGCGGGAGGGCAAGAGACCCAGTACTTC	TRBJ2-5	15	TRBD2	TRBV29-1	once
CASSTPAGTYNEQFF	TGTGCCAGTAGTACCCCCGCGGGGACCTACAATGAGCAGTTCTTC	TRBJ2-1	15	-	TRBV19	-
CASSTSGQSNYGYTF	TGTGCCAGCAGTACCTCCGGACAGAGCAACTATGGCTACACCTTC	TRBJ1-2	15	-	TRBV28	-
CASSPQDTGANVLTF	TGTGCCAGCTCACCACAGGACACTGGGGCCAACGTCCTGACTTTC	TRBJ2-6	15	-	TRBV18	-
CASSYSTGTVYNEQFF	TGTGCCAGCAGTTACTCGACCGGGACAGTTTACAATGAGCAGTTCTTC	TRBJ2-1	16	TRBD1	TRBV6-5	-
CASRQRTSGLLGANVLTF	TGCGCCAGCAGACAGAGGACTAGCGGGCTCCTCGGGGCCAACGTCCTGACTTTC	TRBJ2-6	18	TRBD2	TRBV5-1	-
CASSQVTANTGELFF	TGCGCCAGCAGCCAAGTCACAGCGAACACCGGGGAGCTGTTTTTT	TRBJ2-2	15	-	TRBV4-3	-
CSAWGQTEAFF	TGCAGTGCTTGGGGGCAGACTGAAGCTTTCTTT	TRBJ1-1	11	-	TRBV20-1	-
CASSLGGANAEQYF	TGTGCCAGCAGTTTAGGGGGGGCCAACGCCGAGCAGTACTTC	TRBJ2-7	14	-	TRBV28	-
CASSQGFRDSTEAFF	TGCGCCAGCAGCCAAGGCTTCAGGGACTCCACTGAAGCTTTCTTT	TRBJ1-1	15	-	TRBV4-3	-
CATSNLQGSEQYF	TGTGCCACCAGCAACCTCCAGGGAAGCGAGCAGTACTTC	TRBJ2-7	13	-	TRBV15	once
CASSQVARNQPQHF	TGCGCCAGCAGCCAAGTGGCACGCAATCAGCCCCAGCATTTT	TRBJ1-5	14	-	TRBV4-1	-
CASSLTAGASGEQYF	TGCGCCAGCAGCTTGACAGCAGGGGCGTCCGGCGAGCAGTACTTC	TRBJ2-7	15	-	TRBV5-1	-
CAWSVGVSAPLNTEAFF	TGTGCCTGGAGTGTAGGGGTGTCAGCACCCCTGAACACTGAAGCTTTCTTT	TRBJ1-1	17	-	TRBV30	-
CASSLTRSPYEQYF	TGTGCCAGCAGTTTAACTAGGTCCCCCTACGAGCAGTACTTC	TRBJ2-7	14	-	TRBV28	-
CASSSPQREGHEQYF	TGTGCCAGCAGTTCCCCCCAGCGGGAGGGCCACGAGCAGTACTTC	TRBJ2-7	15	TRBD2	TRBV28	-
CGTGQGRNTAQYF	TGTGGGACCGGACAGGGCCGTAACACGGCCCAGTACTTC	TRBJ2-5	13	TRBD1	TRBV7-9	-
CASSLGEVHSYEQYF	TGTGCCAGCAGCTTAGGTGAGGTACACTCCTACGAGCAGTACTTC	TRBJ2-7	15	-	TRBV7-9	-
CASSLYPQALAGGPGEQYF	TGTGCCAGCAGTTTATATCCCCAGGCACTAGCGGGAGGGCCAGGCGAGCAGTACTTC	TRBJ2-7	19	TRBD2	TRBV28	once
CASSEIPLARAGHYEQYF	TGTGCCAGCAGTGAAATTCCCCTGGCCCGAGCCGGACACTACGAGCAGTACTTC	TRBJ2-7	18	-	TRBV6-1	-
CASSYSDRGGYGYTF	TGTGCCAGCAGTTACTCGGACCGGGGGGGATATGGCTACACCTTC	TRBJ1-2	15	-	TRBV6-5	-
CASSAAQGYSNYGYTF	TGCGCCAGCAGCGCCGCACAGGGATATTCTAACTATGGCTACACCTTC	TRBJ1-2	16	-	TRBV5-1	-
CASSQPGTPNYGYTF	TGTGCCAGCAGCCAACCCGGGACACCAAACTATGGCTACACCTTC	TRBJ1-2	15	-	TRBV14	-
CASSRSAPPAGTQYF	TGTGCCAGCAGCCGTAGCGCACCCCCAGCGGGGACCCAGTACTTC	TRBJ2-5	15	-	TRBV7-2	once
CATSRDPTGDQPQHF	TGTGCCACCAGCAGAGATCCGACGGGGGATCAGCCCCAGCATTTT	TRBJ1-5	15	-	TRBV15	-
CASSPGWGESTDTQYF	TGTGCCAGCAGCCCGGGCTGGGGGGAAAGCACAGATACGCAGTATTTT	TRBJ2-3	16	-	TRBV9	-
CASSETGTSYEQYF	TGTGCCAGCAGTGAAACAGGGACCTCCTACGAGCAGTACTTC	TRBJ2-7	14	-	TRBV6-1	-
CASSSPTGTSGRETQYF	TGTGCCAGCAGTTCGCCCACCGGGACTAGCGGGAGAGAGACCCAGTACTTC	TRBJ2-5	17	TRBD2	TRBV27	-
CSVDGEGRGYEQYF	TGCAGCGTTGATGGAGAGGGCAGGGGCTACGAGCAGTACTTC	TRBJ2-7	14	-	TRBV29-1	-
CASSTQVRSNQPQHF	TGTGCCAGCAGCACACAGGTCAGAAGCAATCAGCCCCAGCATTTT	TRBJ1-5	15	-	TRBV7-3	-
CASSFRRDTDTQYF	TGTGCCAGCAGCTTCCGACGGGACACAGATACGCAGTATTTT	TRBJ2-3	14	-	TRBV7-3	-
CASTTAGAEEQYF	TGTGCCAGCACCACGGCGGGGGCCGAGGAGCAGTACTTC	TRBJ2-7	13	-	TRBV7-9	-
CASSLQGAPDTQYF	TGTGCCAGCAGCTTACAGGGGGCACCCGATACGCAGTATTTT	TRBJ2-3	14	TRBD1	TRBV5-4	-
CASSFVAGEDTGELFF	TGCGCCAGCAGCTTTGTAGCGGGAGAAGACACCGGGGAGCTGTTTTTT	TRBJ2-2	16	TRBD2	TRBV5-1	-
CASSYGLAETQYF	TGTGCCAGCAGCTACGGACTAGCGGAGACCCAGTACTTC	TRBJ2-5	13	TRBD2	TRBV28	-
CASSPRVGSGSYAGELFF	TGTGCCAGCAGCCCCCGCGTAGGAAGCGGGAGTTATGCCGGGGAGCTGTTTTTT	TRBJ2-2	18	TRBD2	TRBV9	-